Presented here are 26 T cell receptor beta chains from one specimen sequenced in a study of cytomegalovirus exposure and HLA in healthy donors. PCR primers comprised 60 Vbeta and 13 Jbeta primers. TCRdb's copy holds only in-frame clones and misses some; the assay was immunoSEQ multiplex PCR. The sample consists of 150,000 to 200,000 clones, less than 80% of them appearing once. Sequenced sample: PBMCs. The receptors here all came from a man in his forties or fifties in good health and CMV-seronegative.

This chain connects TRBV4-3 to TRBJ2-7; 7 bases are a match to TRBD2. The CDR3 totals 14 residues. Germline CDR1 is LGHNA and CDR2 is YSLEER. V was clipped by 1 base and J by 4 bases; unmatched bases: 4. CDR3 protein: CASSQVRAGYEQYF. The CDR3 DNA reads TGCGCCAGCAGCCAAGTCCGAGCGGGGTACGAGCAGTACTTC.

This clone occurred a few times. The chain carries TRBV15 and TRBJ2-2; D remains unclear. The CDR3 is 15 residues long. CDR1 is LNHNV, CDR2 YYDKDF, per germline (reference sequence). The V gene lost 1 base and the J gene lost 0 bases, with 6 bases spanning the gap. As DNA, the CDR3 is TGTGCCACCAGCAGAGCTGCGGCGAACACCGGGGAGCTGTTTTTT. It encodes CATSRAAANTGELFF.

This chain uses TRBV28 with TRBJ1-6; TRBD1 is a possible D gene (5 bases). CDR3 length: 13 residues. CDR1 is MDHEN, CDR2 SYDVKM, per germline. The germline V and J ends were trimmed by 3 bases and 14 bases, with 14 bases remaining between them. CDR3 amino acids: CASSFPGMATLHF. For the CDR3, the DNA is TGTGCCAGCAGTTTTCCAGGGATGGCTACCCTCCACTTT. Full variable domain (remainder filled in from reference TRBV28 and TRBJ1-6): DVKVTQSSRYLVKRTGEKVFLECVQDMDHENMFWYRQDPGLGLRLIYFSYDVKMKEKGDIPEGYSVSREKKERFSLILESASTNQTSMYLCASSFPGMATLHFGNGTRLTVT.

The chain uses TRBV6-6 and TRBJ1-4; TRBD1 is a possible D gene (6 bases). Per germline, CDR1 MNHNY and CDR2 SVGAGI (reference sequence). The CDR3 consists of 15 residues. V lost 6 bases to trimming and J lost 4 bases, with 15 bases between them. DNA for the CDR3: TGTGCCAGCAGCTCCCAGGACAGACATAATGAAAAACTGTTTTTT. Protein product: CASSSQDRHNEKLFF.

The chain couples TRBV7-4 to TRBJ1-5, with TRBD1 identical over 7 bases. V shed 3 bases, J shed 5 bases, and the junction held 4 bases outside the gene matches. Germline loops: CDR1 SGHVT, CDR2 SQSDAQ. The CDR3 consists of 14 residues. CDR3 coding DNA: TGTGCCAGCAGCTTCCGTAGGGGGCATCAGCCCCAGCATTTT. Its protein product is CASSFRRGHQPQHF.

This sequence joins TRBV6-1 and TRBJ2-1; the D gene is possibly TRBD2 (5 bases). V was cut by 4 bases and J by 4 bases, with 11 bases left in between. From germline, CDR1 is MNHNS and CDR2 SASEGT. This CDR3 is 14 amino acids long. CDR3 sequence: CASSGLLDYNEQFF. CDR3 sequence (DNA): TGTGCCAGCAGTGGACTACTCGATTACAATGAGCAGTTCTTC.

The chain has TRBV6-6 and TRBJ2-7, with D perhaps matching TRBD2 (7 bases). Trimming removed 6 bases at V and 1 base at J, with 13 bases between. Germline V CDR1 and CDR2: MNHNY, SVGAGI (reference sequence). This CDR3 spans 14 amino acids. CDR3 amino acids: CASRLGGGSYEQYF. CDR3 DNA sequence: TGTGCCAGCAGACTAGGGGGGGGTTCCTACGAGCAGTACTTC.

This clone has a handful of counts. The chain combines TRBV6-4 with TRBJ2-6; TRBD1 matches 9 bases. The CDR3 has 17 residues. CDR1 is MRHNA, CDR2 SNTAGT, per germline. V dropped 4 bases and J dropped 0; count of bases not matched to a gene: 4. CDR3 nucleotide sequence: TGTGCCAGCAGTGGGGGACAGGGACCCTCTGGGGCCAACGTCCTGACTTTC. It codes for CASSGGQGPSGANVLTF.

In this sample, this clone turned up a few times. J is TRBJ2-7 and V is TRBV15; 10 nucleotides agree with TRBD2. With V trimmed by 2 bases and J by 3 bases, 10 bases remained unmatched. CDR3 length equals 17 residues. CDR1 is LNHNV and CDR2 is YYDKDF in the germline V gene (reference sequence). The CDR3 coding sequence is TGTGCCACCAGCAGACCCGGTGCTAGCGGGAGAGGCTACGAGCAGTACTTC. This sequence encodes CATSRPGASGRGYEQYF.

The CDR3 coding sequence is TGTGCCAGCAGCTGGGGACAGGGAGGCAATCAGCCCCAGCATTTT. Its translation is CASSWGQGGNQPQHF. The rearrangement uses TRBV5-5 and TRBJ1-5; 9 bases align to TRBD1. The germline V gene encodes CDR1 SGHKS and CDR2 YYEKEE (reference sequence). V was clipped by 3 bases and J by 2 bases; unmatched bases: 3. The length of the CDR3 is 15 residues.

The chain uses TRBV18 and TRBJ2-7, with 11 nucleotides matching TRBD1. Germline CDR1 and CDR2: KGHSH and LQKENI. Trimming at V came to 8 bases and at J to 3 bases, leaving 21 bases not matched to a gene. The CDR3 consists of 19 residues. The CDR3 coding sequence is TGTGCCAGCCTCACCACCCAAGGACAGGGGGCTGCTAGCAGCTACGAGCAGTACTTC. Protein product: CASLTTQGQGAASSYEQYF.

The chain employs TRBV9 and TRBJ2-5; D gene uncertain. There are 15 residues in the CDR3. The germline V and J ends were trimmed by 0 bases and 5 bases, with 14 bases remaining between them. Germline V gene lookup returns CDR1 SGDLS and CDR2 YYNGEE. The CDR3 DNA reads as TGTGCCAGCAGCGTAGATCAACTATCCGGGGAGACCCAGTACTTC. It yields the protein CASSVDQLSGETQYF.

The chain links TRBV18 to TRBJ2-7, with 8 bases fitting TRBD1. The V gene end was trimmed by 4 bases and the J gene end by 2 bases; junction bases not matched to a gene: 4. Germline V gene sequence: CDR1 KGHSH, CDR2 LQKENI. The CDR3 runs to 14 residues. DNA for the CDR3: TGTGCCAGCTCACTCTCAGGGGGCGCCTACGAGCAGTACTTC. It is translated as CASSLSGGAYEQYF.

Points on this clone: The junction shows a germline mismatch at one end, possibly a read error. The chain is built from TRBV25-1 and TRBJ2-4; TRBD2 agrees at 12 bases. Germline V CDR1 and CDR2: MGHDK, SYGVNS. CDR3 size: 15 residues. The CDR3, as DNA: TGTGCCACCTCACCTAGCGGGAGGGCCAAAAACAGTCAGTACTTC. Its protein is CATSPSGRAKNSQYF.

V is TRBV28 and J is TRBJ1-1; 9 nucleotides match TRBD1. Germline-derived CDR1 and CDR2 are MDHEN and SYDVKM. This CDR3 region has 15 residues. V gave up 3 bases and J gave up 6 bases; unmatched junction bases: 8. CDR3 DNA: TGTGCCAGCAGTTTTGGGGACAGGGTTTGGGCTGAAGCTTTCTTT. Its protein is CASSFGDRVWAEAFF.

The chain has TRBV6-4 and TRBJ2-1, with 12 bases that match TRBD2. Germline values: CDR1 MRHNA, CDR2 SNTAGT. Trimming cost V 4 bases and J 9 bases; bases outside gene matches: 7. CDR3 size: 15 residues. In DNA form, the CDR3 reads TGTGCCAGCAGTGGGCGACTAGCGGGAGACGGTGAGCAGTTCTTC. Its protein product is CASSGRLAGDGEQFF.

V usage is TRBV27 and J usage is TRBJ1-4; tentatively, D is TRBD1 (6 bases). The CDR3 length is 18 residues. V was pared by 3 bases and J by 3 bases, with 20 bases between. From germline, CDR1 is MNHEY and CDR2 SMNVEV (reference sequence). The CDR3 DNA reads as TGTGCCAGCAGTTTTCCCGGGACACTACCTTCGGCTAATGAAAAACTGTTTTTT. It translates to CASSFPGTLPSANEKLFF.

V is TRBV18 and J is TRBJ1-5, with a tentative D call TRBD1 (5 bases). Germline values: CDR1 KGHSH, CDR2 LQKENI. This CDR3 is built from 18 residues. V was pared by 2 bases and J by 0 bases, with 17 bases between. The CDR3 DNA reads TGTGCCAGCTCACCAAAAGGGGATTGGGGCTATAGCAATCAGCCCCAGCATTTT. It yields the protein CASSPKGDWGYSNQPQHF.

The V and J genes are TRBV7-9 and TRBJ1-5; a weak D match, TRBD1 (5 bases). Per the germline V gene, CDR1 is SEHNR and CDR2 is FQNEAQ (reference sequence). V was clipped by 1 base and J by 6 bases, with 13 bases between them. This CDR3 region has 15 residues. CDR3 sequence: CASSLVGGEFQPQHF. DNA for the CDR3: TGTGCCAGCAGCTTAGTCGGAGGGGAGTTTCAGCCCCAGCATTTT.

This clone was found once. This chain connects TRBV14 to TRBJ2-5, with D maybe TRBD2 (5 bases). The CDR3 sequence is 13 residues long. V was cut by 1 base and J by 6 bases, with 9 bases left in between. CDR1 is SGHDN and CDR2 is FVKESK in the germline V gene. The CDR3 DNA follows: TGTGCCAGCAGCCAAGGAGGGCTAAAGACCCAGTACTTC. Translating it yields CASSQGGLKTQYF.

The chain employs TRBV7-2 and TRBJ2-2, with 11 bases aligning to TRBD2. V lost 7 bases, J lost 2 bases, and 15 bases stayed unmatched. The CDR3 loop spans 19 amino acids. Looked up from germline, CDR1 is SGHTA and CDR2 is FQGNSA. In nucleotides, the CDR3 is TGTGCCAGCACCCTTTTTCCGCGTCTAGCGGGGGGCAACACCGGGGAGCTGTTTTTT. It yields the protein CASTLFPRLAGGNTGELFF.

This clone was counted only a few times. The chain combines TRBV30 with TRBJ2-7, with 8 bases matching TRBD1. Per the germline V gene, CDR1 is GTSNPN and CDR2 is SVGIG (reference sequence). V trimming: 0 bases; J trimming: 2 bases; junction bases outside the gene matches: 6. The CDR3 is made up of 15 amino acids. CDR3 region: CAWSVRDRGTYEQYF. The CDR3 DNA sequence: TGTGCCTGGAGTGTTCGTGACAGGGGTACCTACGAGCAGTACTTC.

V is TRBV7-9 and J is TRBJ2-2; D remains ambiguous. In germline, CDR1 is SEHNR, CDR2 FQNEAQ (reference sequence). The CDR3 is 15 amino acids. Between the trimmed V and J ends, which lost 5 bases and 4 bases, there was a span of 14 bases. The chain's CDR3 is CASSLRGSLTGELFF. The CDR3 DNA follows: TGTGCCAGCAGCCTCCGAGGTAGCCTCACCGGGGAGCTGTTTTTT.

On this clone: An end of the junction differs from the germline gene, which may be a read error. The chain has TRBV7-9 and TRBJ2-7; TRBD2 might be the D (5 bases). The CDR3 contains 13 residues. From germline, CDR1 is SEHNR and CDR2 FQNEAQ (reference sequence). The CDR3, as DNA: TGTTCCAGCAGCTTGGCTGGTGGTCGGGGTGCGTACTTC. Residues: CSSSLAGGRGAYF. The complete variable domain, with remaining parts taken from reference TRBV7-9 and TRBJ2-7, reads DTGVSQNPRHKITKRGQNVTFRCDPISEHNRLYWYRQTLGQGPEFLTYFQNEAQLEKSRLLSDRFSAERPKGSFSTLEIQRTEQGDSAMYLCSSSLAGGRGAYFGPGTRLTVT.

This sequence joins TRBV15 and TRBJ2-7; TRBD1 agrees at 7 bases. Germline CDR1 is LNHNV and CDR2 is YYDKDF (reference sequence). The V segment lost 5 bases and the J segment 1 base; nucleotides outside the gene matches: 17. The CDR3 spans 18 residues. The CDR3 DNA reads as TGTGCCACCAGCCCTTTGGGAGCAGGGGACAGTCGATCCTACGAGCAGTACTTC. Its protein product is CATSPLGAGDSRSYEQYF.

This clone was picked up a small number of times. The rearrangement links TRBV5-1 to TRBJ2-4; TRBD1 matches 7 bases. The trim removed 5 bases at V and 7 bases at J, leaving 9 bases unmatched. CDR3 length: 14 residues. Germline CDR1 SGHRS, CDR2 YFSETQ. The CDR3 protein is CASSKDRQGNIQYF. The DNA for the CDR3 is TGCGCCAGCAGTAAGGACAGGCAGGGTAACATTCAGTACTTC.